These 5 T cell receptor beta chains were all obtained from the same sample, sequenced in a study of CD8+CD57+ T cells in acquired aplastic anemia. Genomic DNA templated the TCR beta VDJ and CDR3 profiling. One entry per CDR3 protein, called by TCRdb with MiXCR from the reads. The sample lists 400,000 to 450,000 distinct CDR3 sequences, 65% to 80% occurring once. The sample comprised sorted CD4+, CD8+, or CD8+CD57+ T cells (not recorded which) from PBMCs. These receptors were collected from a human donor in good health, serving as a control.

Notes on this clonotype: An end of the junction does not agree with germline; a read error may underlie this. CDR3 nucleotides: TGTGCCAGCAGCTTAGTGGGCGGGGCGAGCTCCTACGAACAGTACTTC. It yields the protein CASSLVGGASSYEQYF. The rearrangement joins TRBV7-2 to TRBJ2-7; perhaps TRBD2 as D (6 bases). The V gene's germline CDR1 is SGHTA and CDR2 FQGNSA. The CDR3 has 16 amino acids.

This clonotype has at least ten counts. CDR3 in amino acids: CASSGQGLNTEAFF. CDR3 nucleotides: TGTGCCAGCAGTGGACAGGGGTTGAACACTGAAGCTTTCTTT. This sequence joins TRBV25-1 and TRBJ1-1; 8 bases align to TRBD1. The germline gives CDR1 MGHDK, CDR2 SYGVNS. With V trimmed by 4 bases and J by 0 bases, 1 base remained unmatched. This CDR3 region has 14 residues.

The chain couples TRBV19 to TRBJ2-6; D is possibly TRBD1 or TRBD2 (5 bases each). The DNA matches TRBJ2-1 better at its end, which makes the J call doubtful. The CDR3 runs 13 residues. Germline V gene lookup returns CDR1 LNHDA and CDR2 SQIVND (reference sequence). For the CDR3, the DNA is TGTGCCAGTAGTAAGACGGACGGGGCTGAGCAGTTCTTC. Translated, it gives CASSKTDGAEQFF.

Details on this clonotype: Its ends do not fully match the called genes, so a read error is possible. CDR3 nucleotides: TGCGCCAGCAGCGGCGAGACAGGGTCGGACTTC. Protein product: CASSGETGSDF. The rearrangement links TRBV5-1 to TRBJ2-7, with TRBD1 identical over 7 bases. CDR1 and CDR2 from the germline V gene are SGHRS and YFSETQ. The CDR3 has 11 residues.

This clonotype has only a few counts. The chain uses TRBV9 and TRBJ1-2; maybe TRBD1 (5 bases). Germline assignment: CDR1 SGDLS and CDR2 YYNGEE. V lost 1 base and J 3 bases, leaving 13 bases between the germline ends. The CDR3 length is 15 residues. This chain's CDR3 is CASSVMETADYGYTF. The CDR3 coding sequence is TGTGCCAGCAGCGTAATGGAGACAGCAGACTATGGCTACACCTTC. Full variable domain (remainder filled in from reference TRBV9 and TRBJ1-2): DSGVTQTPKHLITATGQRVTLRCSPRSGDLSVYWYQQSLDQGLQFLIQYYNGEERAKGNILERFSAQQFPDLHSELNLSSLELGDSALYFCASSVMETADYGYTFGSGTRLTVV.